Sequencing of this T cell receptor beta chain was carried out in a study of shared clonotypes between healthy human individuals. Findings and caveats of the study: Four donors had about 5% of their naive CD4 clonotypes in common.

Some clones are missing from TCRdb's copy, which holds only in-frame ones; the method was immunoSEQ multiplex PCR. The table includes about 380,000 clones, about 96% detected once. V was clipped by 4 bases and J by 1 base, with 14 bases between them. The CDR3 is 17 amino acids. Germline CDR1 WSHSY, CDR2 SAAADI. Concerning this clone itself: Its target is unknown.

The TCR comes from a man aged 25-45 years in good health. The J gene is TRBJ2-6, the V gene TRBV10-2; a possible D gene is TRBD1 (6 bases). The material sequenced was memory CD8+ T cells sorted from blood. Subset of the sample: CD45RO+ cells pooled with CCR7-negative TemRA cells. The CDR3 here is CASSVGDRPSGANVLTF. The DNA for the CDR3 is TGCGCCAGCAGTGTCGGAGACAGGCCTTCTGGGGCCAACGTCCTGACTTTC.